The clone carrying this TCR beta chain was counted once. The antigen remains unidentified. The data stem from a study of T cell responses to AZD1222 COVID-19 vaccine. Study-level findings and limits: The number of AZD1222 recipients seropositive at baseline was only five or six. Donor demographics were predominantly white British with a female majority; clonal diversity may be underestimated.

The CDR3 sequence is 17 residues long. The V and J ends lost 4 bases and 2 bases, in that order; junction bases with no gene match: 5. In germline, CDR1 is MNHNS, CDR2 SASEGT. The repertoire was sequenced with immunoSEQ multiplex PCR; TCRdb's copy has only in-frame clones and lacks some. The table has under 150,000 clones, about nine tenths seen once. The sequencing here drew on peripheral blood, taken 28 days after the second AZD1222 dose. The chain links TRBV6-1 to TRBJ2-3, with 14 bases fitting TRBD2. The receptor was isolated from an adult who received the AZD1222 COVID-19 vaccine. The CDR3 DNA follows: TGTGCCAGCAGTGGGACTAGCGGGGGGCTTGCCACAGATACGCAGTATTTT. It is translated as CASSGTSGGLATDTQYF.